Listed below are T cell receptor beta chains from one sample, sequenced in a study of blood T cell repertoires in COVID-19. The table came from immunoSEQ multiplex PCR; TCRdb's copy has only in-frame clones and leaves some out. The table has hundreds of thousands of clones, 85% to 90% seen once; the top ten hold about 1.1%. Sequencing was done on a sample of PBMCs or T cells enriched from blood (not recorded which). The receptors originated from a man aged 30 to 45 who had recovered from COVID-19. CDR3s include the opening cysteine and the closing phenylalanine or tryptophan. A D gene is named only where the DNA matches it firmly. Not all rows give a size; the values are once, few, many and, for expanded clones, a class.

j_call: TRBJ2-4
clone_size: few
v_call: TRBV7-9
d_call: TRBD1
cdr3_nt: TGTGCCAGCGAGGGACAGACGTGGAGCATTCAGTACTTC
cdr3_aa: CASEGQTWSIQYF

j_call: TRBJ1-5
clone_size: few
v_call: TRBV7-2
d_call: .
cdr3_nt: TGTGCCAGCAGCTTCCAGGGTTATCAGCCCCAGCATTTT
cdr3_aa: CASSFQGYQPQHF

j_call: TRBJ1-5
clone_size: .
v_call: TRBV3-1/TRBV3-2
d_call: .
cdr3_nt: TGTGCCAGCAGCCAGTCAGGGGACGGTCAGCCCCAGCATTTT
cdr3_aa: CASSQSGDGQPQHF

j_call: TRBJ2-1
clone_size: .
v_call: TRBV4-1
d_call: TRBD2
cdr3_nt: TGCGCCAGCAGCCAAGATCAGACTAGCGGGCGCGGAACATACAATGAGCAGTTCTTC
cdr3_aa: CASSQDQTSGRGTYNEQFF

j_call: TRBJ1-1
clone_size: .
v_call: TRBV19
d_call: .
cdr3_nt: TGTGCCAGTAGTCCAGGAACGAACACTGAAGCTTTCTTT
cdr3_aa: CASSPGTNTEAFF

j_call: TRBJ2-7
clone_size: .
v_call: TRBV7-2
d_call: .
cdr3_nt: TGTGCCAGCAGCGGCACCGGGACAGCCGGGACTAGTTCCTCGGGGGAGCAGTACTTC
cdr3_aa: CASSGTGTAGTSSSGEQYF

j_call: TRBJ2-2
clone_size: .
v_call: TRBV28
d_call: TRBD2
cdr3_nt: TGTGCCAGCAGTTTGGCCCCCGGGGGGTCCGGGGAGCTGTTTTTT
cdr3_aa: CASSLAPGGSGELFF

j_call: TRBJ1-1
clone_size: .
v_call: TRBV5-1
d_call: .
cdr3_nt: TGCGCCAGCAGTTCTACAACACTCACAGGGTTGAACACTGAAGCTTTCTTT
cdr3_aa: CASSSTTLTGLNTEAFF

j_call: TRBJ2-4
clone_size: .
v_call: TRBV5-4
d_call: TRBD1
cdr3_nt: TGTGCCAGCAGCTTGCCTGGACAGGGGAACATTCAGTACTTC
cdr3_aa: CASSLPGQGNIQYF

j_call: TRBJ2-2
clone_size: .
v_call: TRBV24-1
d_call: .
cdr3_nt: TGTGCCACCAGTCGAGAAACCGGGGAGCTGTTTTTT
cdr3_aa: CATSRETGELFF

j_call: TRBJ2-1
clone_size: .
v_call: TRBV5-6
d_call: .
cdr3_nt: TGTGCCAGCAGCTTTGGGCAGGGATCCTACAATGAGCAGTTCTTC
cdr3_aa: CASSFGQGSYNEQFF

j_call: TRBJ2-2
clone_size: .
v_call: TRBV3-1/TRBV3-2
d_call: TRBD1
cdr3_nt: TGTGCCAGCAGCCGACCCAGACAGGGGAAGGAGACCGGGGAGCTGTTTTTT
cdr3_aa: CASSRPRQGKETGELFF

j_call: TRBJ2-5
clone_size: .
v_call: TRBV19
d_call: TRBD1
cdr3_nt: TGTGCCAGTAGTATAGGGTTCGGGCAGGGGGCCGAGACCCAGTACTTC
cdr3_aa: CASSIGFGQGAETQYF

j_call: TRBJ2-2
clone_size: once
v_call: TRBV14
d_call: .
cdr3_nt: TGTGCCAGCAGCCAAACCCCGGAGGGGAACACCGGGGAGCTGTTTTTT
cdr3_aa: CASSQTPEGNTGELFF

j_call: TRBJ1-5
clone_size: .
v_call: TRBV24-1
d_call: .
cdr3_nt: TGTGCCACCAGAGGGACTGCGGTTGGGCCCCAGCATTTT
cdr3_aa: CATRGTAVGPQHF

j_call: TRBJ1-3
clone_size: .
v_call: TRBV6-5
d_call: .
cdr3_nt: TGTGCCAGCAGTTACGGCCTTACTGGAAACACCATATATTTT
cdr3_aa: CASSYGLTGNTIYF

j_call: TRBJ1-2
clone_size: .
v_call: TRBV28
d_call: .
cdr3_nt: TGTGCCAGCGACGTCATGGGGCGGTCGCTCTATGGCTACACCTTC
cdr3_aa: CASDVMGRSLYGYTF

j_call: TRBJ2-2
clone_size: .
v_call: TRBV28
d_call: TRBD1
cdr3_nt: TGTGCCAGCAGTCAACAGGGGGTGGTTAGCCCCGGGGAGCTGTTTTTT
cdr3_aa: CASSQQGVVSPGELFF